The clone carrying this T cell receptor (beta chain) occurred a few times. Treatment of the sample: randomized to nivolumab then ipilimumab (arm A) or the reverse (arm B). No patient had prior DNA-damaging chemotherapy. Sorted cells were live CD3+CD8+, lacking CD19 and CD56, from PBMCs. The table came from immunoSEQ multiplex PCR; TCRdb's copy has only in-frame clones and leaves some out. The data hold 3,500 or so clones, with 60% to 70% observed a single time. The data stem from a study of sequential checkpoint blockade in melanoma. At the level of the study: First-line arms were nivolumab then ipilimumab, or the reverse, randomized 1:1.

V lost 6 bases and J lost 4, with 18 bases in between. Germline values: CDR1 SGHNT, CDR2 YENEEA. The length of the CDR3 is 15 residues. The chain has TRBV11-3 and TRBJ1-2; no reliable D call. This TCR was sampled from a human donor with melanoma. The source was CD8+ T cells sorted from blood (inferred from file names), collected from a patient given nivolumab and ipilimumab in sequence. The CDR3 bases are TGTGCCAGCAGTACAACGGGTTCCTCTCCCTATGGCTACACCTTC. Amino acids: CASSTTGSSPYGYTF.